This TCR beta chain was recovered during a study of cytomegalovirus exposure and HLA in healthy donors. This CDR3 is 15 amino acids long. V lost 6 bases, J lost 4 bases, and 12 bases stayed unmatched. Germline lookup yields CDR1 MRHNA and CDR2 SNTAGT. The PCR ran on 60 Vbeta and 13 Jbeta primers. The protocol was immunoSEQ multiplex PCR, while the TCRdb copy is restricted to in-frame clones and leaves out a portion. The repertoire holds some 150,000 clones, with roughly four fifths as singletons. The sequence came from a female donor in good health and CMV-seropositive. The chain links TRBV6-4 to TRBJ2-7, with 7 bases identical to TRBD1. Material: PBMCs. The CDR3: CASRGNYDRDYEQYF. The CDR3 coding sequence is TGTGCCAGCAGGGGCAATTACGACAGGGATTACGAGCAGTACTTC.